Following are 12 T cell receptor beta chains from one sample sequenced in a study of blood T cell repertoires in COVID-19. Repertoires were generated with immunoSEQ multiplex PCR, while TCRdb's copy carries only in-frame clones and drops some. The data contain roughly 70,000 clones, around nine tenths of them singletons. The specimen was peripheral blood. All receptors derive from a man between 65 and 79 years old with acute or convalescent COVID-19.

The chain is built from TRBV7-2 and TRBJ1-1; 7 nucleotides align to TRBD1. V trimming: 6 bases; J trimming: 5 bases; junction bases outside the gene matches: 12. Germline CDR1 is SGHTA and CDR2 is FQGNSA. The CDR3 is 15 residues long. The CDR3 region has the DNA TGTGCCAGCAGGCTCCAAGCAGGGGGAAGGACTGAAGCTTTCTTT. Protein: CASRLQAGGRTEAFF.

The J gene is TRBJ2-5, the V gene TRBV11-2; TRBD2 matches 13 bases. Losses at the gene ends were 5 bases for V and 3 bases for J; bases not matched to a gene: 6. Germline values: CDR1 SGHAT, CDR2 FQNNGV. This CDR3 is built from 16 residues. The CDR3 bases are TGTGCCAGCAGCCGTACTAGCGGGGGGGATAAAGAGACCCAGTACTTC. It yields the protein CASSRTSGGDKETQYF.

V usage is TRBV6-5 and J usage is TRBJ2-7; 9 nucleotides match TRBD1. Germline trimming cut 1 base from V and 0 bases from J; bases unmatched to any gene: 4. Germline lookup yields CDR1 MNHEY and CDR2 SVGAGI. This CDR3 comprises 16 residues. CDR3 in amino acids: CASSYWTGESSYEQYF. In DNA form, the CDR3 reads TGTGCCAGCAGTTACTGGACAGGGGAATCCTCCTACGAGCAGTACTTC.

The chain joins TRBV6-5 to TRBJ2-1; TRBD1 might be the D (6 bases). Trimming pared 6 bases from V and 4 bases from J, leaving 13 bases between. Germline V gene sequence: CDR1 MNHEY, CDR2 SVGAGI. The CDR3 is 14 amino acids. The CDR3 DNA is TGTGCCAGCAGCTCCCCCGGACAGTACAATGAGCAGTTCTTC. Protein product: CASSSPGQYNEQFF.

The chain has TRBV7-2 and TRBJ2-7; D may be TRBD2 (6 bases). Germline CDR1 reads SGHTA; CDR2 reads FQGNSA. This CDR3 spans 11 amino acids. V was cut by 10 bases and J by 7 bases, with 14 bases left in between. The CDR3 reads CATEGPVEQYF. CDR3 sequence (DNA): TGTGCCACGGAGGGCCCGGTAGAGCAGTACTTC.

V is TRBV5-6 and J is TRBJ1-2; D remains unclear. The CDR3 runs 15 residues. Per germline, CDR1 SGHDT and CDR2 YYEEEE. Trimming took 4 bases from V and 0 from J, leaving 13 bases between them. CDR3 sequence reads: CASSPQGAPNYGYTF. CDR3 DNA: TGTGCCAGCAGCCCCCAAGGAGCCCCTAACTATGGCTACACCTTC.

The rearrangement joins TRBV11-2 to TRBJ2-3; D is perhaps TRBD1 (6 bases). The V end lost 6 bases, the J end lost 6 bases, and 19 bases lay between the germline ends. Germline values: CDR1 SGHAT, CDR2 FQNNGV. The CDR3 loop spans 15 amino acids. CDR3: CASRLIQGQIDTQYF. CDR3 in DNA: TGTGCCAGCAGACTTATACAGGGCCAAATTGATACGCAGTATTTT.

This chain connects TRBV6-2 or TRBV6-3 to TRBJ1-2, with D hard to call. The V gene lost 2 bases and the J gene lost 3 bases, with 7 bases spanning the gap. The CDR3 is 13 amino acids. Germline V gene data show CDR1 as MNHEY and CDR2 as SVGEGT. This CDR3 is CASSYAPYYGYTF. For the CDR3, the DNA is TGTGCCAGCAGTTACGCGCCCTACTATGGCTACACCTTC.

The chain couples TRBV9 to TRBJ2-3, with 8 bases matching TRBD2. V gave up 0 bases and J gave up 4 bases; unmatched junction bases: 7. The CDR3 covers 16 residues. Germline V CDR1 and CDR2: SGDLS, YYNGEE. The CDR3 sequence is CASSVVAGGPSDTQYF. The CDR3 DNA reads as TGTGCCAGCAGCGTAGTCGCGGGGGGACCGTCAGATACGCAGTATTTT.

In this sample, this clone is medium-sized. J is TRBJ2-2 and V is TRBV4-1; TRBD2 is a possible D gene (6 bases). CDR3 length: 17 residues. V lost 0 bases and J 5 bases, leaving 16 bases between the germline ends. Germline loops: CDR1 MGHRA, CDR2 YSYEKL. The CDR3 coding sequence is TGCGCCAGCAGCCAAGATCGGGACTCGCCTTGGACCGGGGAGCTGTTTTTT. The encoded protein is CASSQDRDSPWTGELFF.

This clone occurred a few times. The chain has TRBV4-3 and TRBJ1-1; D call uncertain. Per the germline V gene, CDR1 is LGHNA and CDR2 is YSLEER. Trimming stripped 2 bases from V and 3 bases from J, with 4 bases between. This CDR3 has 12 amino acids. In nucleotides, the CDR3 is TGCGCCAGCAGCCAATCGGACACTGAAGCTTTCTTT. It translates to CASSQSDTEAFF.

This clone was seen a handful of times. The chain is built from TRBV11-2 and TRBJ1-1, with D maybe TRBD1 (5 bases). Germline-derived CDR1 and CDR2 are SGHAT and FQNNGV. The CDR3 is 12 residues long. V was clipped by 4 bases and J by 4 bases, with 7 bases between them. For the CDR3, the DNA is TGTGCCAGCAGCTCCCAGGGCACTGAAGCTTTCTTT. Translated, it gives CASSSQGTEAFF.